A selection of T cell receptor beta chains follows, all from one sample in a study of T cell repertoires in cytomegalovirus infection. TCRdb redid the calling of the reads with MiXCR, one entry per CDR3 protein. The table lists about 450,000 distinct CDR3 sequences, roughly 30% of them singletons, with about an eighth in the top ten. The sample consisted of PBMCs. These receptors came from a human donor in good health (CMV status not recorded). Some clones in this sample may be carry-over from other donors' samples. Both conserved end residues are part of each CDR3. D genes are given only for firm matches. Expanded clones get a size class; other rows say once, few or many, or leave the size out.

j_gene,d_gene,v_gene,abundance,CDR3aa,CDR3nt
TRBJ2-1,NA,TRBV7-2,many,CASSPNGGLSYEQFF,TGTGCCAGCAGTCCGAACGGGGGGCTTAGCTATGAGCAGTTCTTC
TRBJ1-5,NA,TRBV5-6,few,CASSLRSTGSMQPQHF,TGTGCCAGCAGCTTGCGGTCCACAGGGAGTATGCAGCCCCAGCATTTT
TRBJ1-1,NA,TRBV2,NA,CASMRGAGFNTEAFF,TGTGCCAGCATGCGGGGGGCAGGTTTTAACACTGAAGCTTTCTTT
TRBJ1-2,TRBD1,TRBV19,NA,CASSISAGGENGYTF,TGTGCCAGTAGTATATCGGCAGGGGGAGAGAACGGCTACACCTTC
TRBJ2-4,TRBD1,TRBV5-4,few,CASSLAFSGQKNIQYF,TGTGCCAGCAGCTTGGCGTTTTCGGGACAGAAAAACATTCAGTACTTC
TRBJ2-4,TRBD2,TRBV7-2,NA,CASTVAGGLPKNIQYF,TGTGCCAGCACCGTAGCGGGGGGGCTTCCCAAAAACATTCAGTACTTC
TRBJ2-1,TRBD2,TRBV4-1,few,CASSQEELAGGYNEQFF,TGCGCCAGCAGCCAAGAGGAGCTAGCGGGGGGCTACAATGAGCAGTTCTTC
TRBJ2-3,NA,TRBV7-2,NA,CASSSPGQTDTQYF,TGTGCCAGCAGCTCCCCGGGCCAGACAGATACGCAGTATTTT
TRBJ2-1,TRBD1,TRBV7-2,many,CASSLAGTGGGNEQFF,TGTGCCAGCAGCTTGGCCGGGACAGGGGGGGGAAATGAGCAGTTCTTC
TRBJ1-2,NA,TRBV7-6,many,CASSSRQGLGGYTF,TGTGCCAGCAGCTCCCGGCAGGGACTAGGTGGCTACACCTTC
TRBJ2-5,TRBD2,TRBV7-2,many,CASSSAGGQETQYF,TGTGCCAGCAGCTCCGCGGGGGGGCAGGAGACCCAGTACTTC
TRBJ1-1,NA,TRBV7-6,many,CASSLGEEGEAFF,TGTGCCAGCAGCCTAGGGGAGGAGGGGGAAGCTTTCTTT
TRBJ2-1,TRBD1,TRBV5-8,few,CASSSLLTGGAGNEQFF,TGTGCCAGCAGCTCACTCCTGACAGGGGGCGCGGGCAATGAGCAGTTCTTC
TRBJ2-3,NA,TRBV4-2,few,CASSQDGVTDTQYF,TGTGCCAGCAGCCAAGACGGGGTCACAGATACGCAGTATTTT
TRBJ1-3,TRBD1,TRBV5-5,NA,CASSSGTAVDTIYF,TGTGCCAGCAGCTCCGGGACAGCAGTTGACACCATATATTTT
TRBJ2-7,NA,TRBV20-1,once,CSARVVSSYEQYF,TGCAGTGCTAGGGTTGTTTCCTCCTACGAGCAGTACTTC
TRBJ2-3,NA,TRBV11-2,many,CASTWRGAVDTQYF,TGTGCCAGCACTTGGAGGGGGGCGGTAGATACGCAGTATTTT
TRBJ1-4,NA,TRBV6-8,few,CASSRTGYNEKLFF,TGTGCCAGCAGTCGAACAGGTTATAATGAAAAACTGTTTTTT
TRBJ2-2,TRBD1,TRBV7-8,few,CASSFARTGGTPLRTHGELFF,TGTGCCAGCAGCTTCGCCCGGACAGGGGGAACACCCCTACGGACACACGGGGAGCTGTTTTTT
TRBJ2-7,TRBD1,TRBV20-1,NA,CSARPGQHSYEQYF,TGCAGTGCTAGACCGGGACAGCATTCCTACGAGCAGTACTTC
TRBJ1-6,NA,TRBV7-2,many,CASSLEVVRVAALHF,TGTGCCAGCAGCTTAGAAGTTGTCCGGGTGGCGGCCCTCCACTTT
TRBJ2-7,TRBD1,TRBV5-1,few,CASSVGTGAYEQYF,TGCGCCAGCAGCGTCGGGACAGGAGCGTACGAGCAGTACTTC
TRBJ2-3,TRBD1,TRBV15,few,CATSRLPGTGLDTQYF,TGTGCCACCAGCAGACTCCCCGGGACAGGGCTAGATACGCAGTATTTT
TRBJ2-2,NA,TRBV4-1,NA,CASSQEAGELFF,TGCGCCAGCAGCCAAGAGGCCGGGGAGCTGTTTTTT
TRBJ1-1,TRBD1,TRBV3-1,once,CASSPRQGGGNTEAFF,TGTGCCAGCAGCCCCCGACAGGGCGGAGGGAACACTGAAGCTTTCTTT
TRBJ1-5,NA,TRBV5-8,NA,CASSLGARGNQPQHF,TGTGCCAGCAGCTTGGGGGCTCGGGGCAATCAGCCCCAGCATTTT
TRBJ1-1,NA,TRBV28,few,CASSYGAGFGTNTEAFF,TGTGCCAGCAGCTATGGCGCGGGTTTCGGGACTAACACTGAAGCTTTCTTT
TRBJ1-5,NA,TRBV7-9,few,CASSLDGARGNQPQHF,TGTGCCAGCAGCTTAGACGGGGCGAGGGGCAATCAGCCCCAGCATTTT
TRBJ2-3,TRBD2,TRBV7-6,many,CASSLRTSGGYTDTQYF,TGTGCCAGCAGCCTCCGGACTAGCGGGGGCTACACAGATACGCAGTATTTT
TRBJ1-4,TRBD1,TRBV28,few,CASSSPTGFTNEKLFF,TGTGCCAGCAGTTCCCCGACAGGGTTTACTAATGAAAAACTGTTTTTT
TRBJ1-1,NA,TRBV10-3,few,CAIARSAMNTEAFF,TGTGCCATAGCCCGGTCAGCCATGAACACTGAAGCTTTCTTT
TRBJ2-7,TRBD1,TRBV4-1,NA,CASSQVGGTGTNYEQYF,TGCGCCAGCAGCCAGGTGGGTGGGACAGGGACGAACTACGAGCAGTACTTC
TRBJ2-7,TRBD1,TRBV6-1,NA,CASSEPGQGTYEQYF,TGTGCCAGCAGCGAACCGGGACAGGGCACCTACGAGCAGTACTTC
TRBJ1-1,NA,TRBV20-1,few,CSARGQLNTEAFF,TGCAGTGCTAGAGGACAGCTAAACACTGAAGCTTTCTTT
TRBJ1-4,TRBD1,TRBV19,few,CATARDRDEKLFF,TGTGCCACCGCAAGGGACAGGGACGAAAAACTGTTTTTT
TRBJ1-4,TRBD1,TRBV7-9,few,CASSPNLGSTGTGNEKLFF,TGTGCCAGCAGCCCCAACCTAGGAAGCACCGGGACAGGGAACGAAAAACTGTTTTTT
TRBJ2-1,NA,TRBV20-1,NA,CSARGPPSSYNEQFF,TGCAGTGCTAGAGGTCCCCCGAGCTCCTACAATGAGCAGTTCTTC
TRBJ2-7,NA,TRBV11-2,many,CASSLDWTPPSYEQYF,TGTGCCAGCAGCTTAGATTGGACACCACCTTCCTACGAGCAGTACTTC
TRBJ2-3,NA,TRBV29-1,few,CSVGEGAHTDTQYF,TGCAGCGTTGGGGAGGGGGCGCACACAGATACGCAGTATTTT
TRBJ1-2,TRBD1,TRBV5-5,few,CASSAGPRRDSDVYGYTF,TGTGCCAGCAGCGCGGGCCCTCGACGGGACAGCGATGTCTATGGCTACACCTTC
TRBJ2-7,TRBD2,TRBV19,few,CASSIAGTSGGHSYEQYF,TGTGCCAGTAGTATTGCCGGGACTAGCGGGGGGCACTCCTACGAGCAGTACTTC
TRBJ1-1,NA,TRBV4-1,many,CASSQYRVRATEAFF,TGCGCCAGCAGCCAATACAGGGTAAGGGCCACTGAAGCTTTCTTT
TRBJ1-1,NA,TRBV4-1,NA,CASSQVSDGTEAFF,TGCGCCAGCAGCCAAGTGAGTGACGGCACTGAAGCTTTCTTT
TRBJ2-2,TRBD1,TRBV6-4,NA,CASSAPGTGNTGELFF,TGTGCCAGCAGTGCCCCCGGGACAGGGAACACCGGGGAGCTGTTTTTT
TRBJ1-2,TRBD1,TRBV28,NA,CASSLFSGGAVFQSGYTF,TGTGCCAGCAGTTTATTTTCAGGGGGCGCGGTTTTCCAGAGTGGCTACACCTTC
TRBJ2-1,TRBD1,TRBV24-1,NA,CATGGQGLGNEQFF,TGTGCCACCGGAGGACAGGGCTTAGGTAATGAGCAGTTCTTC
TRBJ1-2,NA,TRBV9,NA,CAFSARTASSYGYTF,TGTGCCTTCAGCGCCCGGACAGCCTCGTCCTATGGCTACACCTTC
TRBJ2-7,TRBD1,TRBV4-2,few,CASSPTRDRAYEQYF,TGTGCCAGCAGCCCCACGAGGGACAGAGCCTACGAGCAGTACTTC
TRBJ2-7,TRBD1,TRBV15,NA,CATSKTGTDRDEQYF,TGTGCCACCAGCAAGACCGGGACAGATCGCGACGAGCAGTACTTC
TRBJ2-1,TRBD2,TRBV7-2,many,CASSLATGGYNEQFF,TGTGCCAGCAGCTTAGCGACGGGGGGTTACAATGAGCAGTTCTTC
TRBJ1-6,TRBD1,TRBV6-5,NA,CASSRSRDRLNYNSPLHF,TGTGCCAGCAGTAGGTCGAGGGACAGGCTTAACTATAATTCACCCCTCCACTTT
TRBJ2-1,NA,TRBV7-6,many,CASSRSEAGAYNEQFF,TGTGCCAGCAGCCGCTCGGAAGCAGGGGCCTACAATGAGCAGTTCTTC
TRBJ2-2,TRBD2,TRBV20-1,NA,CSARGTSGYTGELFF,TGCAGTGCCCGAGGGACTAGCGGCTACACCGGGGAGCTGTTTTTT
TRBJ2-1,TRBD2,TRBV7-6,few,CASSLNGGSDEQFF,TGTGCCAGCAGCTTAAACGGGGGGTCGGATGAGCAGTTCTTC
TRBJ1-6,NA,TRBV7-2,many,CASSLITDPNNSPLHF,TGTGCCAGCAGCTTAATTACAGACCCGAATAATTCACCCCTCCACTTT